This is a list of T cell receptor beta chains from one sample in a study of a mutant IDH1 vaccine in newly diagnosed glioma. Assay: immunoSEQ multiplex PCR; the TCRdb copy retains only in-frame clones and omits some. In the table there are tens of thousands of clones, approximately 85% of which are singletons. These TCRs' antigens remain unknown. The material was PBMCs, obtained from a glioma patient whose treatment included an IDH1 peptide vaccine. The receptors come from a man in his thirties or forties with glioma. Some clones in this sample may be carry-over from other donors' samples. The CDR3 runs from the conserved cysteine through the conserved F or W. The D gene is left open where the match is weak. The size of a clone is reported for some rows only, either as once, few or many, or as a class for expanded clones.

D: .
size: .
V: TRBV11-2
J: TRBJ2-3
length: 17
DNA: TGTGCCAGCAGCTTACTCGTGGCAGACCCTAGCACAGATACGCAGTATTTT
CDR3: CASSLLVADPSTDTQYF

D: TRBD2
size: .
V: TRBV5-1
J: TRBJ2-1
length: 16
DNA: TGCGCCAGCAGCTTATGGCAGCGGGAGAGCCACAATGAGCAGTTCTTC
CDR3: CASSLWQRESHNEQFF

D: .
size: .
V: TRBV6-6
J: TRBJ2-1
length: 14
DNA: TGTGCCAGCAGTTACGCCGGGACGTACAATGAGCAGTTCTTC
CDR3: CASSYAGTYNEQFF

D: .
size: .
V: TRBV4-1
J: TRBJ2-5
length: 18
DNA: TGCGCCAGCAGCCCCCGAGGGGAAAGCGATTGGGGGAAGGAGACCCAGTACTTC
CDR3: CASSPRGESDWGKETQYF

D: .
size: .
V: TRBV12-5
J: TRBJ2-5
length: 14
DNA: TGTGCTAGTGTTCCGGGACCTGATCTTTCTACCCAGTACTTC
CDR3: CASVPGPDLSTQYF

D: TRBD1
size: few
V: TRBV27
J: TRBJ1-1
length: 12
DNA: TGTGCCAGCAGTTACAGGGGGTCTGAAGCTTTCTTT
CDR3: CASSYRGSEAFF

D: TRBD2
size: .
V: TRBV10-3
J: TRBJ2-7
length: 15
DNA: TGTGCCATCAGGGCCCTAGCGGGGACTTCCTACGAGCAGTACTTC
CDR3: CAIRALAGTSYEQYF

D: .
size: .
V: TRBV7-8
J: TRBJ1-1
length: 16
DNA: TGTGCCAGCAGCTTTCATCTCCTGACTCTGAGCGCTGAAGCTTTCTTT
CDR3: CASSFHLLTLSAEAFF

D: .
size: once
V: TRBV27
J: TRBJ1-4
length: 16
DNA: TGTGCCAGCAGTTTACTGGGGAGTGGGACTAATGAAAAACTGTTTTTT
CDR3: CASSLLGSGTNEKLFF

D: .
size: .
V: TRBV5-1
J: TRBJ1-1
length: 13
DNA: TGCGCCAGCACCCTGACAGTGAACACTGAAGCTTTCTTT
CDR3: CASTLTVNTEAFF

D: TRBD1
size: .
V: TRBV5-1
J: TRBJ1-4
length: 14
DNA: TGCGCCAGCAGCTCCGGGACAGGGGGCGAAAAACTGTTTTTT
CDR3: CASSSGTGGEKLFF

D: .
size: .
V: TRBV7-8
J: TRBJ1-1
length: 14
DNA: TGTGCCAGCAGCCCCCCGGGGTCACCCCGGCAAACTTTCTTT
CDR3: CASSPPGSPRQTFF

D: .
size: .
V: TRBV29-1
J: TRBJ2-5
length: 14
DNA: TGCAGCGTTGTTCGAGCGATAGTCGGAGAGACCCAGTACTTC
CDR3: CSVVRAIVGETQYF

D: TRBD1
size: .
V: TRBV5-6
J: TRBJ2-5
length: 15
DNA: TGTGCCAGCAGCGGAGGGGACAGGTCGGGGGAGACCCAGTACTTC
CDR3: CASSGGDRSGETQYF

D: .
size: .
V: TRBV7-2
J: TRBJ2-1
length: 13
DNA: TGTGCCAGCAGCTTAGAAGCCCCGCGGCAGGAGTTCTTC
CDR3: CASSLEAPRQEFF

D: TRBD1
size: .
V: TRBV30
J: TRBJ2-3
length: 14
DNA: TGTGCCTGGAGAACGACAGGGAGCACAGATACGCAGTATTTT
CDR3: CAWRTTGSTDTQYF

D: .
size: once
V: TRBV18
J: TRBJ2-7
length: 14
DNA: TGTGCCAGCTCACCAACCAGGGATGTTAGCGAGCAGTACTTC
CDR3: CASSPTRDVSEQYF

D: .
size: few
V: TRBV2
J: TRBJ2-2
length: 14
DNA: TGTGCCGGCTCCGTCCGGTCCTGGGGCGGGGAGCTGTTTTTT
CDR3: CAGSVRSWGGELFF